This T cell receptor beta chain appears in the sequencing data of a study of T-cell reconstitution after alpha-beta-depleted transplantation in children. Findings of the study overall: Several patients had high TCRbeta diversity at day 60; it came from surviving recipient T cells and thymic progenitors. A year had passed since transplant, and T-cell counts and diversity by then came mostly from newly produced T cells.

This CDR3 spans 16 amino acids. Trimming removed 1 base at V and 4 bases at J, with 15 bases between. Germline CDR1 is KGHSH and CDR2 is LQKENI. Molecular barcoding with unique molecular identifiers was used for the TCRbeta library. MiXCR, run by TCRdb on the PCR reads, gives a single entry per CDR3 protein. This table holds approximately 490,000 distinct CDR3 sequences, over 9.5% found once. As to this clonotype: Antigen: not known.

The TCR was taken from a child aged 2-9 years with inherited bone marrow failure, due to receive a stem cell transplant. Material: PBMCs, obtained before TCRalphabeta/CD19-depleted stem cell transplant. This chain joins TRBV18 and TRBJ2-3; D may be TRBD2 (5 bases). The CDR3 region is CASSPLGSSRADTQYF. Written as DNA, the CDR3 is TGTGCCAGCTCACCACTTGGGAGCTCCCGCGCAGATACGCAGTATTTT.